The rows below give T cell receptor beta chains drawn from one sample of a study of shared clonotypes between healthy human individuals. The repertoire was sequenced with immunoSEQ multiplex PCR; TCRdb's copy has only in-frame clones and lacks some. The sample has 2 million to 2.5 million clones; about 95% are singletons. Sequences were obtained from naive CD8+ T cells sorted from blood. All receptors derive from a young man in good health. Both conserved end residues are trimmed from each CDR3.

V,length,CDR3
TRBV7-8,12,ASSPGTAHQPQH
TRBV13,10,ASSTDSYEQY
TRBV7-3,11,ASSSENTGELF
TRBV9,13,ASSAGQGGSYEQY
TRBV15,14,ATSRWTSGGQETQY
TRBV7-8,11,ASSLRPVGGYT
TRBV6-5,12,ASSYGLAGYEQY
TRBV10-1,14,ASSAYGQGGTYEQY
TRBV28,16,ASSLGDRENADQETQY
TRBV30,12,ACGTENTNTEAF
TRBV4-1,13,ASSHKLAEAYEQY
TRBV4-3,13,ASSQDATSSYEQY
TRBV7-9,13,ASSSDGDSNQPQH
TRBV30,11,AWTGTGRLEQY
TRBV6-6,10,ASYHGPYEQY
TRBV7-8,15,ASSPILAGGNTGELF
TRBV5-1,12,ASSLVAGEHEQY
TRBV6-5,11,ASSYSTQNIQY
TRBV21-1,15,ASSKEGSGRAGETQY
TRBV30,11,ASNRDYSYEQY
TRBV7-2,11,ASSPGRGYEQY
TRBV7-9,14,ASSSHKGGGAYEQY
TRBV27,14,ASSFGRQGRPYEQY
TRBV6-5,12,ASSPTDRSYEQY
TRBV7-9,16,ASSFSGTGAGGGYGYT
TRBV11-2,12,ASSRWAGVDTQY
TRBV27,11,ASSLFPIYQPF
TRBV11-3,14,ASSLEAGSSYNEQF
TRBV7-9,14,ASSSAPDRNQETQY
TRBV2,13,ASSEEWGQSYGYT
TRBV2,11,ASSETGENEQY
TRBV5-4,13,ASSLGRTGNYEQY
TRBV6-5,13,ASSYSGQLNYGYT
TRBV27,13,ASRPSPGNYNEQF
TRBV6-4,14,ASSEFDYRVPYEQY
TRBV9,15,ASSVGTGREYSYEQY
TRBV27,13,ASKAHNEGQKTQY
TRBV11-2,12,ASSASGSRYEQF
TRBV27,11,ASSLFQNQPQH
TRBV2,18,ASSVPSGTSGGVRVGEQY
TRBV7-8,14,ASSFYMVGLSYEQY
TRBV28,10,ASSHRPSGYT
TRBV27,12,ASSLTGAGTEAF
TRBV9,15,ASSAQTGESNTGELF
TRBV5-6,13,ASSLPGEGPGELF
TRBV5-1,13,ASSGTDGGSYEQY
TRBV5-4,15,ASSLGPSGDLGETQY
TRBV19,13,ASSIALEGYQPQH
TRBV5-6,14,ASSFGLAGGRDEQF
TRBV29-1,10,SVVSGVDGYT
TRBV10-1,14,ASSESLGWNTGELF
TRBV29-1,11,SVEEGETYEQY
TRBV28,9,ASSFAGELF
TRBV7-9,13,ASSLERVGAYEQY
TRBV27,12,ASAMEQGHNEQF
TRBV27,12,ASSSSLGTDTQY
TRBV27,14,ASSPGTGTGANVLT
TRBV10-1,14,ASSESPGRPQETQY
TRBV7-3,13,ASSLLAGTYNEQF